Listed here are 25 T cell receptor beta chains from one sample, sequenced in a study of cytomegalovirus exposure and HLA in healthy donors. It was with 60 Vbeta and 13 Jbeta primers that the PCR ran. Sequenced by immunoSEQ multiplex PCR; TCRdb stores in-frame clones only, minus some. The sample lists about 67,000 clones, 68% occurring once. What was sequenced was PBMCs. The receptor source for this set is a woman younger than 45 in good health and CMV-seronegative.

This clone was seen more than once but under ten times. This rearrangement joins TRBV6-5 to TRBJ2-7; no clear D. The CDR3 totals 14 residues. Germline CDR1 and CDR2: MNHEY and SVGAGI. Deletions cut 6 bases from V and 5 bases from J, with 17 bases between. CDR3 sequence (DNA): TGTGCCAGCAGCCCCACGAGACTGTCCAACGAGCAGTACTTC. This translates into CASSPTRLSNEQYF.

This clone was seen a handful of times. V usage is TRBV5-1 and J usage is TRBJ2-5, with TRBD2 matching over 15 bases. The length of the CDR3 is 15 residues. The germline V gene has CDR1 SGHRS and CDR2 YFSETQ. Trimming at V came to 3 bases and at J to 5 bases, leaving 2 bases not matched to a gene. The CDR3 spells CASSWGTSGGETQYF. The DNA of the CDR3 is TGCGCCAGCAGCTGGGGGACTAGCGGGGGGGAGACCCAGTACTTC.

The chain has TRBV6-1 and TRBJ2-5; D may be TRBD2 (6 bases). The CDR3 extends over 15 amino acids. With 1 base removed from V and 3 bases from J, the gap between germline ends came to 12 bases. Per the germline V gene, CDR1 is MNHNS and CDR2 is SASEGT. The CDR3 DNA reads TGTGCCAGCAGTGAAGATATCTGGGGGGAAGAGACCCAGTACTTC. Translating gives CASSEDIWGEETQYF.

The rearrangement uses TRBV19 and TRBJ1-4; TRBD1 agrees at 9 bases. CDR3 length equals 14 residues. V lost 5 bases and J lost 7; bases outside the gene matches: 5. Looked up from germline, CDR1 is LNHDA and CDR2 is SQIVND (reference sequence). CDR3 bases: TGTGCCAGTAGTCCCCGACAGGGGGTTGAAAAACTGTTTTTT. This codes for CASSPRQGVEKLFF.

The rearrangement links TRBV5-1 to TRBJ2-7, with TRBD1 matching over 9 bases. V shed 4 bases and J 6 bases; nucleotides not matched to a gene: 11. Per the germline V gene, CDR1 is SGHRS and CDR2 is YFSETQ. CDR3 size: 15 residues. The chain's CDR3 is CASSEGQGLPGEQYF. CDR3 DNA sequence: TGCGCCAGCAGCGAGGGACAGGGTCTCCCCGGCGAGCAGTACTTC.

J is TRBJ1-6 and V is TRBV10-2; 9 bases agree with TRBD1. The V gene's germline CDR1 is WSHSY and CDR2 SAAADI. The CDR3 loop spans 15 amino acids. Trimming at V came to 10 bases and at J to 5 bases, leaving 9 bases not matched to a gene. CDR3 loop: CATRQGVTNNSPLHF. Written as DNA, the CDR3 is TGCGCCACCAGACAGGGGGTGACGAATAATTCACCCCTCCACTTT.

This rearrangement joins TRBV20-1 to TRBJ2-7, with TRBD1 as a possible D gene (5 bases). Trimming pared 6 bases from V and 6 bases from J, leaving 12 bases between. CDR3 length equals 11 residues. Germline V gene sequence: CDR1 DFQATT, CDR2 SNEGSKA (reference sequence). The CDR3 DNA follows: TGCAGTGCCGGCGATAGGGGCGAGCAGTACTTC. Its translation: CSAGDRGEQYF.

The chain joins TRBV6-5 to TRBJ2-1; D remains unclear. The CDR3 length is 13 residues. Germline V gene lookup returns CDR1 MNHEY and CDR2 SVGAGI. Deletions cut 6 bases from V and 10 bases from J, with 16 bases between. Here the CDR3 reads CASRSGKWREQFF. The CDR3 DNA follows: TGTGCCAGCAGATCAGGCAAGTGGCGAGAGCAGTTCTTC.

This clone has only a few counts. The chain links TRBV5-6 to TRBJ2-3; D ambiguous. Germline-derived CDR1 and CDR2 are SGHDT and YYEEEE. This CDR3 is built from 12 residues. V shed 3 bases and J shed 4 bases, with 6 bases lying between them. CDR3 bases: TGTGCCAGCAGCTCCGAGTCAGATACGCAGTATTTT. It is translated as CASSSESDTQYF.

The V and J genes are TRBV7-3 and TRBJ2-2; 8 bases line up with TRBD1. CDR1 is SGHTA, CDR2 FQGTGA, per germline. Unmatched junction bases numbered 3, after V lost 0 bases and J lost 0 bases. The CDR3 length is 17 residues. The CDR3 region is CASSLTPQGANTGELFF. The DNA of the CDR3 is TGTGCCAGCAGCTTAACGCCACAGGGGGCGAACACCGGGGAGCTGTTTTTT.

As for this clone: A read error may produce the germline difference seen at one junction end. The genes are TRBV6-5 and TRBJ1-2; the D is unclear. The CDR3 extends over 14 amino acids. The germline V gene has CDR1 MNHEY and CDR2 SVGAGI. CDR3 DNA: TGTGCCATCAGTGAGTCGAGTAGTCGAGGTGGCTACACCTTC. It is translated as CAISESSSRGGYTF.

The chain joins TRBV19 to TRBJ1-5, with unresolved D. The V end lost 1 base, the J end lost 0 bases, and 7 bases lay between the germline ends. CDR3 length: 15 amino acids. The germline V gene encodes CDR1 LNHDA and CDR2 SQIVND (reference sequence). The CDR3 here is CASSIGAVSNQPQHF. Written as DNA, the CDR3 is TGTGCCAGTAGTATAGGGGCAGTTAGCAATCAGCCCCAGCATTTT.

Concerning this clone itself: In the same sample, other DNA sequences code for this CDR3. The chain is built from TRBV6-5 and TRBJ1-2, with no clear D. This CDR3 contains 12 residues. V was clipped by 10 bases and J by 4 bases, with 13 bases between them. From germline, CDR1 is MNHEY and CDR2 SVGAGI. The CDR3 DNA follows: TGTGCCATCAACCCTGGAGGCTATGGCTACACCTTC. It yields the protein CAINPGGYGYTF.

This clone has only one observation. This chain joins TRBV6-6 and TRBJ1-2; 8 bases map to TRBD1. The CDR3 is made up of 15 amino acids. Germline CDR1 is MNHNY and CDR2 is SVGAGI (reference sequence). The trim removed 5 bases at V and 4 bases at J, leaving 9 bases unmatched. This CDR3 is CASSTLQGGGYGYTF. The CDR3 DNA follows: TGTGCCAGCAGTACCCTACAGGGGGGTGGCTATGGCTACACCTTC.

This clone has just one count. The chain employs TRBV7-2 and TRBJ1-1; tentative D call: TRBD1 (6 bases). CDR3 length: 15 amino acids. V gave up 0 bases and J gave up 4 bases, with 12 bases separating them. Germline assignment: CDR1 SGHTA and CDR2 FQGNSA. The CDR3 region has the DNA TGTGCCAGCAGCTTAGCGTGGACAGCAGCCACTGAAGCTTTCTTT. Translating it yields CASSLAWTAATEAFF.

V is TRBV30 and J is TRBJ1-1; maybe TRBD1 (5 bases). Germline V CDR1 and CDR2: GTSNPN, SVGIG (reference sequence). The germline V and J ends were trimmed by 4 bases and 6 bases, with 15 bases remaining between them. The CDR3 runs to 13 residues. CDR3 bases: TGTGCCTGGAACCTTGACAGACCATCTGAAGCTTTCTTT. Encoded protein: CAWNLDRPSEAFF. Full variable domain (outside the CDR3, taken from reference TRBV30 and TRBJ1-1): SQTIHQWPATLVQPVGSPLSLECTVEGTSNPNLYWYRQAAGRGLQLLFYSVGIGQISSEVPQNLSASRPQDRQFILSSKKLLLSDSGFYLCAWNLDRPSEAFFGQGTRLTVV.

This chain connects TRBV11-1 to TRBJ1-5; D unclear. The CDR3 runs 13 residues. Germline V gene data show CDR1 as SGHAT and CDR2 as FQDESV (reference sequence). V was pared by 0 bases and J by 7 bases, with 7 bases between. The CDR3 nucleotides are TGTGCCAGCAGCTTAGCGTACAACCAGCCCCAGCATTTT. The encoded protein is CASSLAYNQPQHF.

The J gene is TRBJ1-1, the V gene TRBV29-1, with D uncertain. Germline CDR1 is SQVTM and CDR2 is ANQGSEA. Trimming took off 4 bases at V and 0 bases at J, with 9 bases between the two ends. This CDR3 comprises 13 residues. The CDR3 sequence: CSVAPGMNTEAFF. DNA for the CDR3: TGCAGCGTTGCGCCAGGAATGAACACTGAAGCTTTCTTT.

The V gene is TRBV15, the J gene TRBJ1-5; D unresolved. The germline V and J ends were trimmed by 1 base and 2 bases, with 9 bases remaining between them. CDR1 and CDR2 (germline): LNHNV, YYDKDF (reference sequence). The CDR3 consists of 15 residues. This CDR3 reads CATSRVLGGNQPQHF. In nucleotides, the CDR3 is TGTGCCACCAGCAGAGTGTTGGGAGGCAATCAGCCCCAGCATTTT.

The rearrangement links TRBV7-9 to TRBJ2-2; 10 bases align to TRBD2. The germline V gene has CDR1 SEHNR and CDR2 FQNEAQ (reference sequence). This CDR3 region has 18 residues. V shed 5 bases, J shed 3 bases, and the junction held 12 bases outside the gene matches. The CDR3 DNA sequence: TGTGCCAGCAGCCAGAGTCTAGCGGGGGTCCTCGACACCGGGGAGCTGTTTTTT. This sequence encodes CASSQSLAGVLDTGELFF.

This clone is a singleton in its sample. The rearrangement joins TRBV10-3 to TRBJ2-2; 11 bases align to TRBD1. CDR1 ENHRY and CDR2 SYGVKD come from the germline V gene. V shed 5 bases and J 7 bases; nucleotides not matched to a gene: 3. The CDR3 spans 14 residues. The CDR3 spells CAISWTGGGGELFF. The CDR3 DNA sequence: TGTGCCATCAGTTGGACAGGGGGCGGCGGGGAGCTGTTTTTT.

The CDR3 DNA sequence: TGTGCCAGCAGCTTCCCTTCGGTGGGACTTGGTAGGGAGACCCAGTACTTC. This gives the protein CASSFPSVGLGRETQYF. V is TRBV7-9 and J is TRBJ2-5, with D maybe TRBD2 (6 bases). The length of the CDR3 is 17 residues. Trimming stripped 3 bases from V and 5 bases from J, with 22 bases between. CDR1 is SEHNR and CDR2 is FQNEAQ in the germline V gene (reference sequence).

Here the CDR3 reads CASSERSGHSPLHF. Written as DNA, the CDR3 is TGTGCCAGCAGCGAGAGGTCAGGGCATTCACCCCTCCACTTT. V is TRBV7-9 and J is TRBJ1-6; maybe TRBD1 (5 bases). Germline CDR1 SEHNR, CDR2 FQNEAQ (reference sequence). The V end was cut by 5 bases, the J end by 8 bases, with 13 bases between. The CDR3 contains 14 residues.

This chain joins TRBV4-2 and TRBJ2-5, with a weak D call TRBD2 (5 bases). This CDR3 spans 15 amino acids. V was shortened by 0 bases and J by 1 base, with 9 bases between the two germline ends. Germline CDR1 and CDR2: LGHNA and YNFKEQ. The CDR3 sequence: CASSQDLDFQETQYF. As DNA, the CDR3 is TGTGCCAGCAGCCAAGATCTGGACTTCCAAGAGACCCAGTACTTC.

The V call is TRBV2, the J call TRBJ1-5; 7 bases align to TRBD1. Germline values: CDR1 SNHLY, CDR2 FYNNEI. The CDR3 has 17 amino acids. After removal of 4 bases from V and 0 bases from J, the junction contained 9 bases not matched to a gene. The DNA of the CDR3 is TGTGCCAGCAGTGTGGGGACAGATACTTATAGCAATCAGCCCCAGCATTTT. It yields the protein CASSVGTDTYSNQPQHF.